This T cell receptor beta chain was identified in a study of cytomegalovirus exposure and HLA in healthy donors. In the case of this clone: The junction shows a germline mismatch at one end, possibly a read error.

The CDR3 has 15 amino acids. CDR1 and CDR2 (germline): PRHDT, FYEKMQ (reference sequence). The method was immunoSEQ multiplex PCR; TCRdb's version includes in-frame clones alone and lacks a portion of them. The sample has about 110,000 clones; 70% to 85% are singletons. The chain couples TRBV13 to TRBJ1-2; 9 bases are shared with TRBD1. This sequence was found in a woman younger than 35 in good health and CMV-seronegative. Specimen: PBMCs. CDR3: CASSIGQGTSYGYTF. CDR3 bases: TGTGCCAGCAGCATAGGACAGGGGACTTCCTATGGCTACACCTTC.